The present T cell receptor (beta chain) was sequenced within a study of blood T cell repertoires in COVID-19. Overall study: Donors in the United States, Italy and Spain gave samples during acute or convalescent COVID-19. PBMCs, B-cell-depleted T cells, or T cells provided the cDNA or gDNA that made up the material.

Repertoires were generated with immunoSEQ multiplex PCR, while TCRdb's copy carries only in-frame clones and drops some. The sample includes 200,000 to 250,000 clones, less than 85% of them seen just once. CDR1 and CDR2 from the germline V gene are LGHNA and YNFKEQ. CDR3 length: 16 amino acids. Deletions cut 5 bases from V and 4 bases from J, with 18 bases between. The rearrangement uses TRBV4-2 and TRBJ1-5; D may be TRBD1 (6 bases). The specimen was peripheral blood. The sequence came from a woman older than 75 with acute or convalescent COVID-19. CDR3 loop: CASSYRLTGLNQPQHF. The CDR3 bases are TGTGCCAGCAGCTACAGACTAACAGGGTTGAATCAGCCCCAGCATTTT.